The 13 T cell receptor beta chains below all came from one sample that was sequenced in a study of T-cell memory formation after mild COVID-19 (dated by TCRdb to the early 2020s). The library came from 5' RACE. Reads for this sample came from an Illumina NovaSeq 6000. TCRdb itself trimmed the public reads at Q25 with fastp, ran MiXCR and retained productive beta chains. Rows with a matching CDR3 protein are joined into one entry that keeps the most common DNA and genes. The sample yields approximately 300,000 distinct CDR3 sequences; about 16% were counted once. 22% of the sample is taken by the ten largest. The sample comprised PBMCs or a T cell subset sorted from them (not recorded which). The receptors originated from a man aged 18 to 30 who had mild COVID-19 (a few samples of this study predate the infection). The sample titles of this study are shuffled in the database, so cell type and time point are left out; the donor was told from shared clones.

This clonotype was seen only a few times. The chain combines TRBV12-3 or TRBV12-4 with TRBJ1-5; D remains unclear. The CDR3 has 13 residues. The germline V and J ends were trimmed by 1 base and 6 bases, with 7 bases remaining between them. CDR3 region: CASSLDLSQPQHF. For the CDR3, the DNA is TGTGCCAGCAGTTTAGATCTAAGTCAGCCCCAGCATTTT.

J is TRBJ2-3 and V is TRBV7-2, with D perhaps TRBD2 (5 bases). Germline values: CDR1 SGHTA, CDR2 FQGNSA. V shed 5 bases and J shed 6 bases, with 15 bases lying between them. The length of the CDR3 is 14 residues. DNA of the CDR3: TGTGCCAGCAGCCCGACCGGGATCCCTGATACGCAGTATTTT. Amino acid sequence: CASSPTGIPDTQYF.

This clonotype appeared a few times. The chain links TRBV12-3 or TRBV12-4 to TRBJ2-2; TRBD1 might be the D (6 bases). CDR3 length equals 13 residues. V was shortened by 5 bases and J by 6 bases, with 10 bases between the two germline ends. This CDR3 reads CASSGQPAGELFF. CDR3 in DNA: TGTGCCAGCAGTGGACAGCCCGCCGGGGAGCTGTTTTTT.

The chain employs TRBV4-1 and TRBJ2-1; the D gene could be TRBD1 or TRBD2 (5 bases each). Looked up from germline, CDR1 is MGHRA and CDR2 is YSYEKL. Trimming cost V 3 bases and J 4 bases, with 16 bases left between them. The CDR3 consists of 16 residues. The CDR3 loop reads CASSHPVRDRYNEQFF. CDR3 coding DNA: TGCGCCAGCAGCCATCCCGTCCGGGACCGTTACAATGAGCAGTTCTTC.

There are a few counts of this clonotype. Here the CDR3 reads CASSPQMSTDTQYF. In nucleotides, the CDR3 is TGTGCCAGCAGCCCCCAGATGAGCACAGATACGCAGTATTTT. This chain joins TRBV7-3 and TRBJ2-3; D call uncertain. V lost 5 bases and J 0 bases, leaving 9 bases between the germline ends. The CDR3 consists of 14 residues. The germline V gene encodes CDR1 SGHTA and CDR2 FQGTGA.

This clonotype was counted only a few times. The rearrangement joins TRBV13 to TRBJ2-1; TRBD2 aligns across 9 bases. V lost 3 bases and J lost 6; bases outside the gene matches: 3. The V gene's germline CDR1 is PRHDT and CDR2 FYEKMQ (reference sequence). The CDR3 is made up of 14 amino acids. CDR3 amino acids: CASSFIAGVNEQFF. As DNA, the CDR3 is TGTGCCAGCAGCTTTATAGCGGGGGTCAATGAGCAGTTCTTC.

The V call is TRBV28, the J call TRBJ1-3; possible D gene TRBD1, 6 bases. This CDR3 is 15 amino acids long. V gave up 5 bases and J gave up 4 bases, with 15 bases separating them. Germline V gives CDR1 MDHEN, CDR2 SYDVKM. The chain's CDR3 is CASSRGGAAGNTIYF. CDR3 DNA: TGTGCCAGCAGTCGGGGGGGCGCAGCAGGAAACACCATATATTTT.

The chain has TRBV9 and TRBJ2-2, with unresolved D. The CDR3 consists of 15 residues. Germline CDR1 reads SGDLS; CDR2 reads YYNGEE. Trimming cost V 0 bases and J 0 bases, with 6 bases left between them. CDR3 sequence: CASSVAVANTGELFF. The DNA for the CDR3 is TGTGCCAGCAGCGTAGCCGTAGCGAACACCGGGGAGCTGTTTTTT.

The chain combines TRBV7-2 with TRBJ1-1, with unresolved D. V was pared by 8 bases and J by 0 bases, with 10 bases between. Germline-derived CDR1 and CDR2 are SGHTA and FQGNSA. The CDR3 sequence is 13 residues long. The CDR3, as DNA: TGTGCCAGCCGCGGCGGCGTGAACACTGAAGCTTTCTTT. Translated: CASRGGVNTEAFF.

The rearrangement uses TRBV20-1 and TRBJ2-7; TRBD2 might be the D (7 bases). Trimming removed 6 bases from V and 0 bases from J, with 18 bases in between. Germline CDR1 DFQATT, CDR2 SNEGSKA (reference sequence). The CDR3 is 15 amino acids. DNA of the CDR3: TGCAGTGCACGTGGGAGGGGGGTGACCTCCTACGAGCAGTACGTC. Translating gives CSARGRGVTSYEQYV.

In its sample, this clonotype was seen a few times. This rearrangement joins TRBV2 to TRBJ1-1; 9 bases match TRBD1. There are 14 residues in the CDR3. V was pared by 7 bases and J by 3 bases, with 6 bases of the junction left unmatched. Germline CDR1 and CDR2: SNHLY and FYNNEI. CDR3 nucleotides: TGTGCCAGCAAGAGGACAGGGGAGGACACTGAAGCTTTCTTT. This sequence encodes CASKRTGEDTEAFF.

The chain joins TRBV7-9 to TRBJ1-4; D is uncertain. This CDR3 has 12 amino acids. V was trimmed by 3 bases and J by 8 bases, leaving 7 bases between them. Germline CDR1 SEHNR, CDR2 FQNEAQ (reference sequence). As DNA, the CDR3 is TGTGCCAGCAGCTTTGATACGGAAAAACTGTTTTTT. This codes for CASSFDTEKLFF. The full variable domain, in which reference TRBV7-9 and TRBJ1-4 provide the parts outside the CDR3, is DTGVSQNPRHKITKRGQNVTFRCDPISEHNRLYWYRQTLGQGPEFLTYFQNEAQLEKSRLLSDRFSAERPKGSFSTLEIQRTEQGDSAMYLCASSFDTEKLFFGSGTQLSVL.

This clonotype was seen ten or more times. The chain joins TRBV12-3 or TRBV12-4 to TRBJ1-1; maybe TRBD1 (5 bases). CDR3 length: 11 residues. Trimming took off 6 bases at V and 8 bases at J, with 10 bases between the two ends. CDR3 sequence: CASSWGVEAFF. The CDR3 bases are TGTGCCAGCAGCTGGGGGGTCGAAGCTTTCTTT.